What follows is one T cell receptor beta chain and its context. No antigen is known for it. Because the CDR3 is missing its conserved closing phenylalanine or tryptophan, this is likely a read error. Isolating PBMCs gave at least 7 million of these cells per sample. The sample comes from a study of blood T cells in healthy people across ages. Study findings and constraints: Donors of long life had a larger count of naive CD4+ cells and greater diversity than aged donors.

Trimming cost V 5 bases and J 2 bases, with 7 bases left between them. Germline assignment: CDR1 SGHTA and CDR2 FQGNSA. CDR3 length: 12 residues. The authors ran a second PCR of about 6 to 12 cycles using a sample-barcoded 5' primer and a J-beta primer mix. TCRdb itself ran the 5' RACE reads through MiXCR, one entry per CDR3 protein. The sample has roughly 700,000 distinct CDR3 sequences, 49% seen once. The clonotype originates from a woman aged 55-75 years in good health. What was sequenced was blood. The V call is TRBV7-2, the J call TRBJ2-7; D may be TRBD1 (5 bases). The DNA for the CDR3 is TGTGCCAGCAGCAGGGGTACCTACGAGCAGTACTCC. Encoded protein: CASSRGTYEQYS.